This TCR beta chain was obtained from a study of shared clonotypes between healthy human individuals. General study findings and limits: Among non-shared clonotypes, generation probabilities were lower than among those shared by all four donors. An anticipated effect of sequencing depth on clonotype sharing among donors was recognized. It was observed that roughly 5.1% of naive CD4 clonotypes were shared across several donors. Only blood underwent sampling, and tissue repertoires likely differ.

V was clipped by 5 bases and J by 12 bases; unmatched bases: 18. The length of the CDR3 is 16 residues. In germline, CDR1 is MNHNY, CDR2 SVGAGI (reference sequence). This table comes from immunoSEQ multiplex PCR, and its TCRdb copy is limited to in-frame clones, with some not included. This sample has 110,000 or so clones, with about 71% found just once. Concerning this clone: Its target is not known.

The specimen sequenced was memory CD8+ T cells sorted from blood. Sample subset: CD45RO+ cells pooled with CCR7-negative TemRA cells. The receptor was derived from a woman in her 30s in good health. This chain connects TRBV6-6 to TRBJ2-1, with 8 bases identical to TRBD1. The CDR3 sequence is CASSNWDRSPLEGQFF. CDR3 bases: TGTGCCAGCAGTAACTGGGACAGGAGCCCCTTAGAGGGGCAGTTCTTC.